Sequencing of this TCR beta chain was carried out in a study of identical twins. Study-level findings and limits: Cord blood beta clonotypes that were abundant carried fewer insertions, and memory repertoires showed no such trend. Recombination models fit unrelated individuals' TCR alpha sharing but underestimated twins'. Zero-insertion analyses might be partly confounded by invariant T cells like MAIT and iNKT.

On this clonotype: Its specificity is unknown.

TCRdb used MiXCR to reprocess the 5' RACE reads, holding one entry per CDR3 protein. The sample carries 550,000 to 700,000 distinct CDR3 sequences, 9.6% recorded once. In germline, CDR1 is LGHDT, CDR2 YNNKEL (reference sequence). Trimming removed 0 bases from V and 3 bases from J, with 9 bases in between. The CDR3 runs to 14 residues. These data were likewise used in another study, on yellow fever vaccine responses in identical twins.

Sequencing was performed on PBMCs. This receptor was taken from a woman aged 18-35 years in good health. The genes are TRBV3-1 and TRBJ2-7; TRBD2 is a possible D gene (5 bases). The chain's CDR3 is CASSQDGLSYEQYF. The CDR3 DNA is TGTGCCAGCAGCCAAGATGGACTCAGCTACGAGCAGTACTTC.